The TCR beta chain described here comes from a study of T cells after posttransplantation cyclophosphamide. General study points: Later post-transplant blood repertoires were often dominated by donor CD8+ memory clones.

Busulfan-fludarabine conditioning, marrow transplant, and cyclophosphamide on days +3 and +4 were administered. Method: immunoSEQ multiplex PCR; TCRdb's copy keeps in-frame clones and lacks some. The profile covers roughly 42,000 clones, with around 90% appearing a single time and 2.5% taken by the ten largest. Concerning this clone itself: Its antigen remains unidentified.

The sample consisted of PBMCs, taken around 67 days after allogeneic stem cell transplant with posttransplant cyclophosphamide. The source of this sequence is a male patient over 55 who received an allogeneic stem cell transplant from a related donor and was CMV-positive. Some T cells may be provided by the graft donor.

The CDR3 nucleotides are TGCGCCAGTGGTGGGCTCCCTAAAGAGACCCAGTACTTC. This codes for CASGGLPKETQYF. The chain employs TRBV5-1 and TRBJ2-5; D ambiguous. V lost 8 bases and J 3 bases, leaving 14 bases between the germline ends. The CDR3 runs 13 residues. Germline V lookup: CDR1 SGHRS, CDR2 YFSETQ. The full variable domain, completed using reference TRBV5-1 and TRBJ2-5, is KAGVTQTPRYLIKTRGQQVTLSCSPISGHRSVSWYQQTPGQGLQFLFEYFSETQRNKGNFPGRFSGRQFSNSRSEMNVSTLELGDSALYLCASGGLPKETQYFGPGTRLLVL.